This T cell receptor (beta chain) emerged from a study of identical twins. The study, taken as a whole, reports: Whereas memory repertoires showed no such difference, abundant cord blood beta clonotypes carried fewer insertions. The study found that models underestimated out-of-frame TCR alpha sharing in monozygotic twins.

The CDR3 spans 13 residues. Germline V gene data show CDR1 as MDHEN and CDR2 as SYDVKM. This clonotype was counted a few times. The antigen is unknown. A read error may produce the germline difference seen at one junction end. MiXCR, run by TCRdb on the 5' RACE reads, gives a single entry per CDR3 protein. In the table there are around 340,000 distinct CDR3 sequences, approximately 8.8% of which are singletons. This chain connects TRBV28 to TRBJ2-7, with D possibly matching TRBD2 (5 bases). The clonotype was recovered from a woman aged 45-65 years in good health. The sequencing sample was made of naive T cells sorted from blood. As DNA, the CDR3 is TGTGCCAGCAGTATCCCCCTCTTCCGGGATTCCGTCTTC. Protein: CASSIPLFRDSVF.